The clone carrying this T cell receptor beta chain occurred many times. This specimen belongs to a study of blood T cell repertoires in COVID-19. This CDR3 has 14 amino acids. CDR1 and CDR2 (germline): MNHEY, SVGAGI. The V and J ends lost 7 bases and 6 bases respectively, with 15 bases between them. Some clones are missing from TCRdb's copy, which holds only in-frame ones; the method was immunoSEQ multiplex PCR. In the table there are 110,000 or so clones, over 70% of which are singletons. The chain uses TRBV6-5 and TRBJ2-2; D may be TRBD1 (5 bases). Source material: peripheral blood. The origin of this receptor is a man in his fifties or sixties with acute or convalescent COVID-19. The CDR3 DNA follows: TGTGCCAGCACCCCCAGGGTGAAGGCCGGGGAGCTGTTTTTT. Protein: CASTPRVKAGELFF.